The clone carrying this TCR beta chain came up once. Repertoires were generated with immunoSEQ multiplex PCR, while TCRdb's copy carries only in-frame clones and drops some. This table holds 120,000 to 150,000 clones, 85% to 90% found once. The sample comes from a study of blood T cell repertoires in COVID-19. CDR1 SGHDN and CDR2 FVKESK come from the germline V gene. CDR3 length equals 17 residues. V lost 3 bases, J lost 6 bases, and 13 bases stayed unmatched. The chain uses TRBV14 and TRBJ1-1; 10 bases line up with TRBD1. The sequenced sample consisted of peripheral blood. The sequence came from a woman in her sixties or seventies with active COVID-19. CDR3 amino acids: CASSHQTYRDRGPEAFF. In nucleotides, the CDR3 is TGTGCCAGCAGCCACCAAACTTACCGGGACAGGGGACCTGAAGCTTTCTTT.